Only one count was recorded for the clone carrying this T cell receptor (beta chain). The data stem from a study of blood T cell repertoires in COVID-19. Sequencing used immunoSEQ multiplex PCR; TCRdb keeps in-frame clones, though not all of them. This table has 200,000 to 250,000 clones, 60% to 85% appearing once. Germline V gene lookup returns CDR1 LGHNA and CDR2 YSLEER. Trimming shortened V by 1 base and J by 7 bases, and 14 bases separated the two germline ends. This CDR3 has 15 amino acids. The receptor was derived from a woman aged 70-85 years with acute or convalescent COVID-19. This chain links TRBV4-3 with TRBJ2-1, with TRBD2 as a possible D gene (6 bases). The specimen sequenced was peripheral blood. This CDR3 is CASSQGLTGRNEQFF. The CDR3 bases are TGCGCCAGCAGCCAAGGTTTAACGGGGAGGAATGAGCAGTTCTTC.